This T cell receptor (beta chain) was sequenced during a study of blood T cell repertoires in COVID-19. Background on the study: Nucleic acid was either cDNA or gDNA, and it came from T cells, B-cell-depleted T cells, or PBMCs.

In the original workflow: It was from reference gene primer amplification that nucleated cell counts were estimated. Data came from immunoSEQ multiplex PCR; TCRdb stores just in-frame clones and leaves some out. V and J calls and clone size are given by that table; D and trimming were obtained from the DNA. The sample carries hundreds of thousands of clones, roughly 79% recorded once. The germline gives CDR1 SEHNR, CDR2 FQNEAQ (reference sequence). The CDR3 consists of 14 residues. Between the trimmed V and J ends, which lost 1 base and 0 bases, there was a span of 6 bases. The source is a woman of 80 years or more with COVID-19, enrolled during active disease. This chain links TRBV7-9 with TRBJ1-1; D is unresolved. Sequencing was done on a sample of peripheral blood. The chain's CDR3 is CASSLELLNTEAFF. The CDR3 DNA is TGTGCCAGCAGCTTAGAGCTTTTGAACACTGAAGCTTTCTTT. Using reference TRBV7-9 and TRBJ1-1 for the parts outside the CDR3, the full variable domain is DTGVSQNPRHKITKRGQNVTFRCDPISEHNRLYWYRQTLGQGPEFLTYFQNEAQLEKSRLLSDRFSAERPKGSFSTLEIQRTEQGDSAMYLCASSLELLNTEAFFGQGTRLTVV.